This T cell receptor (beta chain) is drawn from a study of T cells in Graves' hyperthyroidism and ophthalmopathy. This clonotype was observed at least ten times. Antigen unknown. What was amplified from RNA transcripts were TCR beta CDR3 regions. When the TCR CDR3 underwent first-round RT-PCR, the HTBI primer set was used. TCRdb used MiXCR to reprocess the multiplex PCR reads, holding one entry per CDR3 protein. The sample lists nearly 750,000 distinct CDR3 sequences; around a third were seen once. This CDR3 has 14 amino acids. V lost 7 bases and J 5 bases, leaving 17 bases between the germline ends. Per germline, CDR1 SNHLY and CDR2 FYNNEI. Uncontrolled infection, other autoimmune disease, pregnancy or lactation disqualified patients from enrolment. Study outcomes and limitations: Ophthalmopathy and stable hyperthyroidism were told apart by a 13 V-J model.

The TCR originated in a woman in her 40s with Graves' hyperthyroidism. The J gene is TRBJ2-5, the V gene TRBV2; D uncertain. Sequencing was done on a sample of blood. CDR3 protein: CASISGMISETQYF. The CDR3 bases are TGTGCCAGCATCTCTGGGATGATTAGTGAGACCCAGTACTTC. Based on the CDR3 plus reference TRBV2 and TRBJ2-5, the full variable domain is EPEVTQTPSHQVTQMGQEVILRCVPISNHLYFYWYRQILGQKVEFLVSFYNNEISEKSEIFDDQFSVERPDGSNFTLKIRSTKLEDSAMYFCASISGMISETQYFGPGTRLLVL.